The rows below give T cell receptor beta chains drawn from one sample of a study of blood T cell repertoires in COVID-19. Here immunoSEQ multiplex PCR was the method, and the copy in TCRdb shows in-frame clones only, minus some. Here the sample spans 650,000 to 800,000 clones, just under 90% being singletons. Sequences were obtained from peripheral blood. These receptors were taken from a woman under 30 with acute or convalescent COVID-19. CDR3s include the opening cysteine and the closing phenylalanine or tryptophan. A D gene is named only where the DNA matches it firmly. A row's size may be missing; if present it is once, few, many or a size class.

d_call	clone_size	j_call	v_call	cdr3_aa	cdr3_nt
TRBD1	many	TRBJ1-6	TRBV7-9	CASSTSSLRTGTNNSPLHF	TGTGCCAGCAGCACTAGTAGCCTTAGGACAGGTACCAATAATTCACCCCTCCACTTT
TRBD1	NA	TRBJ2-1	TRBV7-9	CASSFLQGAEYEQFF	TGTGCCAGCAGCTTTTTACAGGGGGCTGAGTATGAGCAGTTCTTC
TRBD2	NA	TRBJ2-3	TRBV10-2	CASTRGVHTDTQYF	TGCGCCAGCACCCGGGGGGTACACACAGATACGCAGTATTTT
TRBD1	NA	TRBJ1-3	TRBV10-3	CAISDVRGLPGNTIYF	TGTGCCATCAGTGATGTCAGGGGGCTCCCTGGAAACACCATATATTTT
NA	NA	TRBJ1-1	TRBV18	CASSVGQNTEAFF	TGTGCCAGCTCGGTGGGACAGAACACTGAAGCTTTCTTT
NA	once	TRBJ2-2	TRBV27	CASRPRNRGPGELFF	TGTGCCAGCAGACCACGGAACAGAGGGCCCGGGGAGCTGTTTTTT
TRBD1	NA	TRBJ1-2	TRBV19	CASSSRTGGAIYGYTF	TGTGCCAGTAGTTCCCGGACAGGGGGTGCTATCTATGGCTACACCTTC
NA	NA	TRBJ1-3	TRBV6-5	CASSYSASSGNTIYF	TGTGCCAGCAGTTACTCGGCAAGCTCTGGAAACACCATATATTTT
NA	NA	TRBJ1-3	TRBV6-5	CASSYSGDSGNTIYF	TGTGCCAGCAGTTACTCCGGGGACTCTGGAAACACCATATATTTT
NA	NA	TRBJ1-1	TRBV5-6	CASSSSGGTGEAFF	TGTGCCAGCAGCTCCTCGGGGGGAACAGGTGAAGCTTTCTTT
NA	NA	TRBJ1-1	TRBV4-1	CASTAGGNTEAFF	TGCGCCAGTACTGCGGGGGGTAACACTGAAGCTTTCTTT
TRBD1	NA	TRBJ1-6	TRBV2	CASSIPGGGSPLHF	TGTGCCAGCAGTATCCCAGGGGGCGGATCACCCCTCCACTTT
NA	once	TRBJ1-1	TRBV7-9	CASSLEGGNTEAFF	TGTGCCAGCAGCTTAGAAGGCGGGAACACTGAAGCTTTCTTT
NA	NA	TRBJ1-2	TRBV24-1	CATGDSTDGYTF	TGTGCCACCGGAGACAGTACGGATGGCTACACCTTC
TRBD1	NA	TRBJ1-1	TRBV5-6	CASSLTGGLVAFF	TGTGCCAGCAGCTTGACAGGGGGCCTCGTAGCTTTCTTT
NA	NA	TRBJ1-1	TRBV3-1/TRBV3-2	CASSPKPSNWGGTNTEAFF	TGTGCCAGCAGCCCAAAACCCTCCAATTGGGGAGGGACGAACACTGAAGCTTTCTTT